The present entry profiles one T cell receptor (beta chain) with its context. Its target antigen remains unknown. Base quality data are lacking; no much larger clone is found one base away. The library was built by means of PCR. Sequencing was performed on an Illumina HiSeq 2500. To normalize quantification of the TCRbeta repertoire, the TCR libraries were built with molecular barcoding that relied on unique molecular identifiers. In-frame beta chains were kept once TCRdb had trimmed the public reads at Q25 with fastp and called clones with MiXCR. When rows share a CDR3 protein, they turn into one entry using the most common DNA and genes. This sample lists 700,000 to 850,000 distinct CDR3 sequences; under 20% were detected once. The top ten constitute roughly 5% of the sample. In the paper's terms, the treatment or condition label means: allogeneic hematopoietic cell transplantation with graft depleted of TCRalphabeta T cells and CD19 B cells. The transplant recipients were children given TCRalphabeta/CD19-depleted allogeneic hematopoietic cell grafts.

This specimen belongs to a study of T-cell reconstitution after alpha-beta-depleted transplantation in children (dated by TCRdb to 2016 to 2018). About the full investigation: Using TCR repertoire profiling, the study quantitatively followed how T-cell immune reconstitution unfolded in children after TCRalphabeta/CD19-depleted allogeneic hematopoietic cell transplantation. Results the study describes overall, beyond this receptor: The frequencies of hyperexpanded clones fell over the following months, and after one year, T-cell counts and TCRbeta diversity were mostly attributed to newly produced T cells. The apparently early alphabetaT-cell count recovery about two months after transplant was reportedly dependent on only several hundred rapidly expanded clones derived from non-depleted graft cells. In some patients, the high TCRbeta diversity seen at day 60 was put down to recipient T cells and intrathymic progenitors that had survived conditioning.

V is pared back by 6 bases and J by 0 bases, with 16 bases lying between the germline termini. Taken from cysteine to phenylalanine, the CDR3 has 16 residues. Only the CDR3 DNA is retained, 48 bases long and in frame from the first base. The germline V gene (reference sequence) specifies MNHEY as CDR1 and SMNVEV as CDR2. The specimen comprised PBMCs, mostly from graft donor cells, sampled 360 days after TCRalphabeta/CD19-depleted stem cell transplant. This TCR was sampled from a male patient between 10 and 17 years old who had a stem cell transplant for acute lymphoblastic leukemia, so the T cells may come from the graft donor. The V gene is TRBV27 and the J gene is TRBJ2-3, with the identity of the D gene unclear. The CDR3 in this case is CASRNMEALSTDTQYF. The nucleotide sequence reads TGTGCCAGCAGAAATATGGAAGCTCTTAGCACAGATACGCAGTATTTT.